Given below is one TCR beta chain in context. Its cognate antigen is unknown. Clones were sequenced by immunoSEQ multiplex PCR, and TCRdb holds only the in-frame ones, with some missing. The sample lists around 13,000 clones; roughly 84% were seen once. Brentuximab vedotin exposure varied among the patients, all of whom had relapsed after autologous stem cell transplantation. Through magnetic negative selection, CD8+ T cells were separated from PBMCs that had been thawed. Reported best responses ranged across complete response, partial response or progressive disease. Germline CDR1 is MGHDK and CDR2 is SYGVNS. This CDR3 is 13 amino acids long. Trimming shortened V by 2 bases and J by 6 bases, and 10 bases separated the two germline ends. This specimen comes from a study of PD-1 blockade in classical Hodgkin lymphoma. Regarding the study as a whole: Baseline diversity in complete responders resembled that of newly diagnosed patients. Relapsed/refractory patients reportedly had the lowest baseline TCR diversity, below newly diagnosed patients, who were below healthy donors.

The sample in question was CD8+ T cells from blood, obtained at baseline. This TCR was sampled from a human donor with classical Hodgkin lymphoma. The rearrangement links TRBV25-1 to TRBJ1-1; the D gene is possibly TRBD1 (5 bases). The CDR3 DNA reads TGTGCCAGCAGTGAACAGGGAATACCTGAAGCTTTCTTT. The encoded protein is CASSEQGIPEAFF. The variable domain in full, completed from reference TRBV25-1 and TRBJ1-1, reads EADIYQTPRYLVIGTGKKITLECSQTMGHDKMYWYQQDPGMELHLIHYSYGVNSTEKGDLSSESTVSRIRTEHFPLTLESARPSHTSQYLCASSEQGIPEAFFGQGTRLTVV.